Listed here are 22 T cell receptor beta chains from one sample, sequenced in a study of T cell responses to AZD1222 COVID-19 vaccine. The protocol was immunoSEQ multiplex PCR, while the TCRdb copy is restricted to in-frame clones and leaves out a portion. The sample yields about 100,000 clones, approximately 91% seen once. Sample: peripheral blood, taken on day 0 of AZD1222 vaccination. These receptors all come from an adult in good health.

This chain uses TRBV6-1 with TRBJ1-5; weak D call: TRBD1 (5 bases). Looked up from germline, CDR1 is MNHNS and CDR2 is SASEGT. The CDR3 is 14 amino acids. The V and J ends lost 0 bases and 2 bases respectively, with 5 bases between them. This chain's CDR3 is CASSEAGGNQPQHF. CDR3 coding DNA: TGTGCCAGCAGTGAAGCAGGGGGCAATCAGCCCCAGCATTTT.

The J gene is TRBJ1-6, the V gene TRBV13; tentative D call: TRBD1 (5 bases). V lost 5 bases and J 8 bases, leaving 7 bases between the germline ends. Germline V gene sequence: CDR1 PRHDT, CDR2 FYEKMQ (reference sequence). The CDR3 is 12 residues long. The CDR3 region has the DNA TGTGCCAGCAGCCAAGGGGATTCACCCCTCCACTTT. As protein: CASSQGDSPLHF.

This chain uses TRBV5-1 with TRBJ2-5; D call uncertain. V was pared by 2 bases and J by 7 bases, with 9 bases between. The CDR3 runs to 12 residues. CDR1 and CDR2 (germline): SGHRS, YFSETQ. The CDR3 DNA is TGCGCCAGCAGCTTCGGAGAACTGACCCAGTACTTC. Translated: CASSFGELTQYF. Looking up the rest from reference TRBV5-1 and TRBJ2-5 gives the full variable domain: KAGVTQTPRYLIKTRGQQVTLSCSPISGHRSVSWYQQTPGQGLQFLFEYFSETQRNKGNFPGRFSGRQFSNSRSEMNVSTLELGDSALYLCASSFGELTQYFGPGTRLLVL.

V usage is TRBV28 and J usage is TRBJ2-7; 8 bases are a match to TRBD1. The CDR3 has 13 residues. The V gene's germline CDR1 is MDHEN and CDR2 SYDVKM. Trimming removed 5 bases from V and 1 base from J; junction bases left unmatched: 1. The CDR3 DNA reads as TGTGCCAGCAGTGGGGACAGGTCCTACGAGCAGTACTTC. This codes for CASSGDRSYEQYF.

The chain joins TRBV28 to TRBJ1-3; the D is unclear. V lost 6 bases to trimming and J lost 3 bases, with 12 bases between them. The germline gives CDR1 MDHEN, CDR2 SYDVKM. The CDR3 contains 14 residues. The CDR3: CASSSLGFGNTIYF. DNA of the CDR3: TGTGCCAGCAGCAGTTTGGGGTTTGGAAACACCATATATTTT.

DNA of the CDR3: TGTGCCAGCAGCGAGGGGTTCTTCTCACCCCTCCACTTT. Protein sequence: CASSEGFFSPLHF. This chain joins TRBV9 and TRBJ1-6; perhaps TRBD1 as D (5 bases). Germline loops: CDR1 SGDLS, CDR2 YYNGEE. V dropped 3 bases and J dropped 10 bases, with 11 bases sitting between them. This CDR3 is built from 13 residues. Full variable domain (missing parts from reference TRBV9 and TRBJ1-6): DSGVTQTPKHLITATGQRVTLRCSPRSGDLSVYWYQQSLDQGLQFLIQYYNGEERAKGNILERFSAQQFPDLHSELNLSSLELGDSALYFCASSEGFFSPLHFGNGTRLTVT.

The rearrangement joins TRBV2 to TRBJ2-5; the match to TRBD2 covers 8 bases. Germline V gene lookup returns CDR1 SNHLY and CDR2 FYNNEI. The CDR3 is 19 amino acids. Trimming at V came to 4 bases and at J to 1 base, leaving 17 bases not matched to a gene. CDR3 coding DNA: TGTGCCAGCAGTGTTCCCGGGACTAGTGGCTCACAGACCCAAGAGACCCAGTACTTC. It specifies CASSVPGTSGSQTQETQYF.

V usage is TRBV19 and J usage is TRBJ1-4; D remains ambiguous. The CDR3 is 19 amino acids. Trimming cost V 7 bases and J 3 bases, with 27 bases left between them. Germline CDR1 and CDR2: LNHDA and SQIVND (reference sequence). CDR3 DNA: TGTGCCAGTACCCCCCGAGGACCATACGACCCTTTGGCTAATGAAAAACTGTTTTTT. This encodes CASTPRGPYDPLANEKLFF.

CDR3 in amino acids: CASSLMSSGNTIYF. CDR3 DNA: TGTGCCAGCAGTTTAATGAGCTCTGGAAACACCATATATTTT. The chain uses TRBV28 and TRBJ1-3, with D hard to call. CDR1 and CDR2 from the germline V gene are MDHEN and SYDVKM. The CDR3 consists of 14 residues. The V end lost 2 bases, the J end lost 0 bases, and 5 bases lay between the germline ends.

The rearrangement links TRBV4-1 to TRBJ2-1, with D possibly matching TRBD2 (7 bases). CDR1 is MGHRA and CDR2 is YSYEKL in the germline V gene. The length of the CDR3 is 15 residues. The V end was cut by 5 bases, the J end by 4 bases, with 15 bases between. DNA of the CDR3: TGCGCCAGCAGCGAAGGGCGGGGGCCGTACAATGAGCAGTTCTTC. Amino acid sequence: CASSEGRGPYNEQFF.

This chain joins TRBV5-4 and TRBJ1-1; 8 bases fit TRBD1. This CDR3 has 15 residues. Germline V gene data show CDR1 as SGHNT and CDR2 as YYREEE (reference sequence). The V segment lost 4 bases and the J segment 4 bases; nucleotides outside the gene matches: 9. The CDR3 DNA sequence: TGTGCCAGCAGCCTTGGCAGGGGGCGGATCACTGAAGCTTTCTTT. This gives the protein CASSLGRGRITEAFF.

The chain joins TRBV5-6 to TRBJ1-5; TRBD1 matches at 7 bases. The V segment lost 1 base and the J segment 1 base; nucleotides outside the gene matches: 2. CDR3 length equals 15 residues. Germline V CDR1 and CDR2: SGHDT, YYEEEE. The CDR3 coding sequence is TGTGCCAGCAGCTTGAGAGGGGGCAGCAATCAGCCCCAGCATTTT. Translating it yields CASSLRGGSNQPQHF.

The chain combines TRBV14 with TRBJ2-1; 8 bases align to TRBD2. This CDR3 is 17 amino acids long. The trim removed 1 base at V and 7 bases at J, leaving 12 bases unmatched. The germline gives CDR1 SGHDN, CDR2 FVKESK. CDR3 loop: CASSQGAGGIGLNEQFF. CDR3 bases: TGTGCCAGCAGCCAAGGGGCGGGGGGCATCGGGTTGAATGAGCAGTTCTTC.

A single count supports this clone. This chain uses TRBV12-3 or TRBV12-4 with TRBJ1-2; the D is unclear. V was trimmed by 3 bases and J by 3 bases, leaving 5 bases between them. The CDR3 is made up of 12 amino acids. The CDR3 coding sequence is TGTGCCAGCAGTTTTGGCGACTATGGCTACACCTTC. Amino acids: CASSFGDYGYTF.

This clone was seen more than once but under ten times. This chain joins TRBV10-1 and TRBJ2-5; a possible D gene is TRBD1 (5 bases). Germline V gene sequence: CDR1 WNHNN, CDR2 SYGVQD (reference sequence). The CDR3 sequence is 13 residues long. V lost 2 bases, J lost 3 bases, and 7 bases lay in between. This chain's CDR3 is CASSEAGKETQYF. The CDR3 DNA reads TGCGCCAGCAGTGAGGCAGGGAAAGAGACCCAGTACTTC.

The CDR3 DNA reads as TGTGCCAGCAGTTTGGCCAGGGGGTATGGGCAGCCCCAGCATTTT. This encodes CASSLARGYGQPQHF. The chain has TRBV28 and TRBJ1-5, with 7 bases identical to TRBD1. The CDR3 contains 15 residues. J lost 7 bases, V lost 3 bases, and 9 bases had no gene match. Germline V gene lookup returns CDR1 MDHEN and CDR2 SYDVKM.

As DNA, the CDR3 is TGTGCCAGCAGTTTATCTTGGGGTAACTATGGCTACACCTTC. Translating gives CASSLSWGNYGYTF. This chain joins TRBV28 and TRBJ1-2; no reliable D call. The germline CDR1 and CDR2 sequences are MDHEN and SYDVKM. Trimming removed 1 base from V and 1 base from J, with 7 bases in between. The CDR3 is 14 amino acids.

The chain has TRBV6-1 and TRBJ1-2; no firm D call. This CDR3 has 15 residues. Trimming stripped 1 base from V and 4 bases from J, with 13 bases between. In germline, CDR1 is MNHNS, CDR2 SASEGT. The CDR3 DNA reads TGTGCCAGCAGTGAAGGGTCTAGTGGAAGCTATGGCTACACCTTC. Its translation: CASSEGSSGSYGYTF.

The sample holds one count of this clone. The V and J genes are TRBV7-9 and TRBJ2-7; 9 bases align to TRBD1. The J segment lost 2 bases and the V segment lost 5 bases, leaving 4 bases of the junction unmatched. CDR3 size: 14 residues. The germline CDR1 and CDR2 sequences are SEHNR and FQNEAQ (reference sequence). This CDR3 reads CASSAWDRAYEQYF. The CDR3 nucleotides are TGTGCCAGCAGCGCTTGGGACAGGGCCTACGAGCAGTACTTC.

V gene TRBV3-1 (or the pseudogene TRBV3-2) combines with J gene TRBJ1-1; 7 nucleotides agree with TRBD1. Trimming took 2 bases from V and 7 from J; bases not matched to a gene: 4. The CDR3 extends over 13 amino acids. Germline loops: CDR1 LGHDT, CDR2 YNNKEL (reference sequence). In DNA, the CDR3 is TGTGCCAGCAGCCAATGGGGGGACAGTGAAGCTTTCTTT. Its protein is CASSQWGDSEAFF.

This clone showed up just once. The J gene is TRBJ1-5, the V gene TRBV29-1; 9 bases map to TRBD1. The ends lost 6 bases at V and 5 bases at J; junction bases unmatched: 8. The germline V gene encodes CDR1 SQVTM and CDR2 ANQGSEA. The CDR3 length is 14 residues. CDR3 nucleotides: TGCAGCGTGAAGGACAGGGGAGGAGATCAGCCCCAGCATTTT. Its translation is CSVKDRGGDQPQHF.

The chain uses TRBV5-1 and TRBJ2-7; TRBD1 agrees at 8 bases. CDR1 is SGHRS, CDR2 YFSETQ, per germline. This CDR3 has 14 amino acids. V shed 6 bases, J shed 1 base, and the junction held 6 bases outside the gene matches. CDR3: CASTSRGQSYEQYF. The CDR3 DNA follows: TGCGCCAGCACCTCCAGGGGGCAGTCCTACGAGCAGTACTTC.